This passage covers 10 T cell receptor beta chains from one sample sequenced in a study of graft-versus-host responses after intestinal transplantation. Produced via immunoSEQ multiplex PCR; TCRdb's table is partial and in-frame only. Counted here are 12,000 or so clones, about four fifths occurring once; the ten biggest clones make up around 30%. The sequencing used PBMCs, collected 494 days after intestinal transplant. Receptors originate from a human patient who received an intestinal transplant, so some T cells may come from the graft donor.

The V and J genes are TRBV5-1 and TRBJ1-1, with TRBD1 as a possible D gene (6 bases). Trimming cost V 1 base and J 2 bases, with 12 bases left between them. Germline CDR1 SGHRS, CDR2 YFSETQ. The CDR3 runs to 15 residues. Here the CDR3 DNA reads TGCGCCAGCAGCTTGACAGGGAGGCTAAACACTGAAGCTTTCTTT. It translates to CASSLTGRLNTEAFF.

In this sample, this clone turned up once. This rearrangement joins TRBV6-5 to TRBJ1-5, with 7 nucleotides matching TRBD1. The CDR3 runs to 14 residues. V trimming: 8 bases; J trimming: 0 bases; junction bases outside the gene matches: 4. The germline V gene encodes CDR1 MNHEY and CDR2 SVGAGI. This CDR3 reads CASGDSYSNQPQHF. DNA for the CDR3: TGTGCCAGCGGGGACAGTTATAGCAATCAGCCCCAGCATTTT.

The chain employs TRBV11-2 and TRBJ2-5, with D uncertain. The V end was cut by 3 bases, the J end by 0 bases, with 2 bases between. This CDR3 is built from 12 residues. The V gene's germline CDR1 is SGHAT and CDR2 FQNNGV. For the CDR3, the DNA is TGTGCCAGCAGCTTCGACCAAGAGACCCAGTACTTC. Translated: CASSFDQETQYF.

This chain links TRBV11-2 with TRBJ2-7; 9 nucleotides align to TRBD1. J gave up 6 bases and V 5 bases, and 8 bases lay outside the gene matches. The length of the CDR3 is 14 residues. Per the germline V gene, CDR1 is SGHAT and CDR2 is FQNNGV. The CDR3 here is CASSPRDREIEQYF. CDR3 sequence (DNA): TGTGCCAGCAGCCCCCGGGACAGGGAAATCGAGCAGTACTTC. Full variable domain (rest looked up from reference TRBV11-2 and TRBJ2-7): EAGVAQSPRYKIIEKRQSVAFWCNPISGHATLYWYQQILGQGPKLLIQFQNNGVVDDSQLPKDRFSAERLKGVDSTLKIQPAKLEDSAVYLCASSPRDREIEQYFGPGTRLTVT.

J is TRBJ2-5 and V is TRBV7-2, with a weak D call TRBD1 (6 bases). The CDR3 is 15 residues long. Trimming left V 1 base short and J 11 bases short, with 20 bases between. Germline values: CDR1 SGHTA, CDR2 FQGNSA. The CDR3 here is CASSLDGTMSRQQYF. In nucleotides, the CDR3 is TGTGCCAGCAGCTTAGACGGGACAATGAGTAGGCAGCAGTACTTC. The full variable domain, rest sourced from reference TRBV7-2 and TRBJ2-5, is GAGVSQSPSNKVTEKGKDVELRCDPISGHTALYWYRQSLGQGLEFLIYFQGNSAPDKSGLPSDRFSAERTGGSVSTLTIQRTQQEDSAVYLCASSLDGTMSRQQYFGPGTRLLVL.

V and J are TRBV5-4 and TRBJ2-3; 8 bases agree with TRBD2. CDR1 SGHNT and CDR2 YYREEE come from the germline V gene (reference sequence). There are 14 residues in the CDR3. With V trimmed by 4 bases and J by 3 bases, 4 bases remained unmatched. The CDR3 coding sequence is TGTGCCAGCAGCGTAGGACTAGCAACAGATACGCAGTATTTT. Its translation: CASSVGLATDTQYF.

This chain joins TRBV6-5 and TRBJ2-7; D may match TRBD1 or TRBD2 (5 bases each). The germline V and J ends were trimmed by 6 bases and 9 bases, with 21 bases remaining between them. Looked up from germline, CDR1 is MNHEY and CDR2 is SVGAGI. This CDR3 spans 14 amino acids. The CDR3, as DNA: TGTGCCAGCAGAGATAGCGAGACCCGGGACCGGCAGTACTTC. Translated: CASRDSETRDRQYF.

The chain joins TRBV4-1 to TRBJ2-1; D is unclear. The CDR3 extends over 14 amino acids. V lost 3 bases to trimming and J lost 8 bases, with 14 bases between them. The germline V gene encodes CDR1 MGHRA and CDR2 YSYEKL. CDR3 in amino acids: CASSHQPILDEQFF. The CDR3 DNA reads TGCGCCAGCAGCCACCAACCTATCCTGGATGAGCAGTTCTTC.

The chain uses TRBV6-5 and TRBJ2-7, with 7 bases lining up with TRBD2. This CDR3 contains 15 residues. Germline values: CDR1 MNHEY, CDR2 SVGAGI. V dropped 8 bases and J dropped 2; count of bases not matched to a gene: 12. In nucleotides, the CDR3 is TGTGCCAGCTCGGAAGCGGGGTATGCCACCTACGAGCAGTACTTC. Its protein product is CASSEAGYATYEQYF.

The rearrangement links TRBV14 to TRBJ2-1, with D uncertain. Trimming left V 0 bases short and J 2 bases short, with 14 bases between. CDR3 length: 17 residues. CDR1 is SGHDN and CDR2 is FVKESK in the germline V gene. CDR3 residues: CASSQDLAVEPYNEQFF. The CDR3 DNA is TGTGCCAGCAGCCAAGATTTGGCAGTTGAACCCTACAATGAGCAGTTCTTC.